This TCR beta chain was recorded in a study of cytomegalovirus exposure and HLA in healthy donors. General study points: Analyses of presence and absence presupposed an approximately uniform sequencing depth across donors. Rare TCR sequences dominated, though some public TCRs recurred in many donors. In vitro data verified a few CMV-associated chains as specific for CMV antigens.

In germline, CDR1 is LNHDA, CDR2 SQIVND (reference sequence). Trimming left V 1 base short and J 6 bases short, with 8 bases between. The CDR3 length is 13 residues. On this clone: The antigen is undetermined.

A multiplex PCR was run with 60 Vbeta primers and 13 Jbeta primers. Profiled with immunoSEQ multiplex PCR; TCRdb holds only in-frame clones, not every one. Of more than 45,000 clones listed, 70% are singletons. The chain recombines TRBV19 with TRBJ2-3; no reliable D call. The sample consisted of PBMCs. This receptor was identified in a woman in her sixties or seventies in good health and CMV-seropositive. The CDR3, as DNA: TGTGCCAGTAGTATAGGCAAACAGGATACGCAGTATTTT. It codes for CASSIGKQDTQYF.